This T cell receptor beta chain was identified in a study of cytomegalovirus exposure and HLA in healthy donors. Study at large: Earlier sequencing of about 200 million T cells yielded fewer than 140 million unique TCR beta sequences.

Findings and limits, study-wide: For TCR beta chains, V- and J-gene trimming was later linked to a missense DCLRE1C variant. Donor immune exposure was known only as CMV serostatus.

On this clone itself: Its antigen is not known.

The primer mix had 60 Vbeta and 13 Jbeta primers. Generated by immunoSEQ multiplex PCR, the TCRdb table keeps only in-frame clones and is missing some. The sample includes about 93,000 clones, approximately 80% of them seen just once. The CDR3 sequence is 18 residues long. The germline V gene has CDR1 MDHEN and CDR2 SYDVKM. The ends lost 7 bases at V and 5 bases at J; junction bases unmatched: 22. This receptor was obtained from a man in his fifties in good health and CMV-seronegative. Material for sequencing was PBMCs. The V call is TRBV28, the J call TRBJ2-7, with 8 positions matching TRBD2. The CDR3 bases are TGTGCCAGCACGTTCGGGTCTGAGCTTGGCGGGAGGTTCCACGAGCAGTACTTC. Its protein is CASTFGSELGGRFHEQYF. Looking up the rest from reference TRBV28 and TRBJ2-7 gives the full variable domain: DVKVTQSSRYLVKRTGEKVFLECVQDMDHENMFWYRQDPGLGLRLIYFSYDVKMKEKGDIPEGYSVSREKKERFSLILESASTNQTSMYLCASTFGSELGGRFHEQYFGPGTRLTVT.